This TCR beta chain was obtained from a study of T cell responses to AZD1222 COVID-19 vaccine. The study's findings and limits: The sample set comprised mostly white British donors with more females, and clonal diversity was possibly underestimated. Seropositive at baseline were only a handful of AZD1222 recipients. Only after the peak T cell response were repertoires sampled.

Some clones are missing from TCRdb's copy, which holds only in-frame ones; the method was immunoSEQ multiplex PCR. Of some 170,000 clones in the sample, about 91% were seen once. A word on this clone: Antigen: not known.

V gave up 2 bases and J gave up 5 bases, with 8 bases separating them. The CDR3 covers 13 residues. Per the germline V gene, CDR1 is SGHRS and CDR2 is YFSETQ. The sequence was obtained from an adult who received the AZD1222 COVID-19 vaccine. The specimen comprised peripheral blood, sampled 28 days after the second AZD1222 dose. The chain recombines TRBV5-1 with TRBJ2-1; D might be TRBD2 (5 bases). CDR3 coding DNA: TGCGCCAGCAGCTTTGGACTCGACAATGAGCAGTTCTTC. It encodes CASSFGLDNEQFF.